The 32 T cell receptor beta chains presented below share a single source sample, sequenced in a study of blood T cell repertoires in COVID-19. TCRdb's copy holds only in-frame clones and misses some; the assay was immunoSEQ multiplex PCR. The sample has some 50,000 clones; 80% to 95% are singletons. The sample taken for sequencing was peripheral blood. The source of these receptors is a man between 60 and 75 years old with COVID-19, enrolled during active disease.

This chain links TRBV3-1 (or the pseudogene TRBV3-2) with TRBJ1-4; 7 bases line up with TRBD1. The CDR3 runs 15 residues. CDR1 is LGHDT, CDR2 YNNKEL, per germline (reference sequence). J gave up 5 bases and V 5 bases, and 8 bases lay outside the gene matches. As DNA, the CDR3 is TGTGCCAGCAGCTCCACAGGGGCCGGCAATGAAAAACTGTTTTTT. This gives the protein CASSSTGAGNEKLFF.

V usage is TRBV18 and J usage is TRBJ1-3; D may be TRBD1 (5 bases). The length of the CDR3 is 15 residues. V was clipped by 2 bases and J by 1 base, with 9 bases between them. Germline CDR1 is KGHSH and CDR2 is LQKENI. The CDR3 sequence is CASSPTRESGNTIYF. The CDR3 coding sequence is TGTGCCAGCTCACCAACCAGGGAATCTGGAAACACCATATATTTT.

CDR3 region: CAWRQGTGNTEAFF. In nucleotides, the CDR3 is TGTGCCTGGAGACAGGGGACAGGGAACACTGAAGCTTTCTTT. This chain connects TRBV30 to TRBJ1-1, with TRBD1 matching 8 bases. V shed 3 bases, J shed 1 base, and the junction held 4 bases outside the gene matches. Germline assignment: CDR1 GTSNPN and CDR2 SVGIG (reference sequence). CDR3 length: 14 amino acids.

V is TRBV4-1 and J is TRBJ2-7, with TRBD1 identical over 10 bases. Unmatched junction bases numbered 4, after V lost 2 bases and J lost 3 bases. The CDR3 has 15 amino acids. Germline CDR1 reads MGHRA; CDR2 reads YSYEKL. The CDR3 reads CASSQRTGGRYEQYF. The CDR3 DNA is TGCGCCAGCAGCCAACGGACAGGGGGTCGCTACGAGCAGTACTTC.

J is TRBJ1-2 and V is TRBV27; D remains ambiguous. Trimming removed 0 bases from V and 8 bases from J, with 16 bases in between. Germline lookup yields CDR1 MNHEY and CDR2 SMNVEV (reference sequence). This CDR3 has 15 amino acids. CDR3 region: CASSLSAAGTIGYTF. The CDR3 DNA sequence: TGTGCCAGCAGTTTATCGGCGGCGGGCACGATAGGCTACACCTTC.

In its sample, this clone was seen a few times. This chain connects TRBV20-1 to TRBJ1-4; no definite D call. The CDR3 has 11 amino acids. The V gene lost 6 bases and the J gene lost 8 bases, with 10 bases spanning the gap. Germline assignment: CDR1 DFQATT and CDR2 SNEGSKA (reference sequence). CDR3 residues: CSAVKLEKLFF. The CDR3 DNA sequence: TGCAGTGCCGTTAAATTAGAAAAACTGTTTTTT.

The V gene is TRBV29-1, the J gene TRBJ1-1; D ambiguous. Trimming shortened V by 1 base and J by 0 bases, and 6 bases separated the two germline ends. The CDR3 extends over 13 amino acids. In germline, CDR1 is SQVTM, CDR2 ANQGSEA. The CDR3 here is CSVEGHLNTEAFF. In DNA, the CDR3 is TGCAGCGTTGAAGGACACTTGAACACTGAAGCTTTCTTT.

This clone is a singleton in its sample. The chain couples TRBV15 to TRBJ1-2; 7 bases agree with TRBD1. The CDR3 length is 15 residues. Germline V gene data show CDR1 as LNHNV and CDR2 as YYDKDF (reference sequence). With 3 bases clipped from V and 4 bases from J, the junction kept 8 bases outside the gene matches. The DNA for the CDR3 is TGTGCCACCAGCAGGGGCCGGACAGGAGCCTATGGCTACACCTTC. Encoded protein: CATSRGRTGAYGYTF.

The V gene is TRBV5-5, the J gene TRBJ1-2, with D unresolved. Looked up from germline, CDR1 is SGHKS and CDR2 is YYEKEE (reference sequence). The CDR3 contains 14 residues. Trimming stripped 0 bases from V and 4 bases from J, with 10 bases between. This CDR3 is CASSLGQTVYGYTF. As DNA, the CDR3 is TGTGCCAGCAGCTTGGGGCAGACTGTCTATGGCTACACCTTC.

This clone was seen only once. The chain is built from TRBV18 and TRBJ1-6, with D maybe TRBD1 (5 bases). This CDR3 is 22 amino acids long. Looked up from germline, CDR1 is KGHSH and CDR2 is LQKENI. Trimming left V 1 base short and J 0 bases short, with 25 bases between. CDR3 in DNA: TGTGCCAGCTCACCACGAACTGAAGCAGGGTCTAAGAGCAGCTCCTATAATTCACCCCTCCACTTT. Translation gives CASSPRTEAGSKSSSYNSPLHF.

V and J are TRBV27 and TRBJ1-1, with D unclear. The V gene lost 5 bases and the J gene lost 0 bases, with 10 bases spanning the gap. The CDR3 has 14 residues. Germline V gene lookup returns CDR1 MNHEY and CDR2 SMNVEV (reference sequence). In DNA, the CDR3 is TGTGCCAGCAGTCATACAGTTCTGAACACTGAAGCTTTCTTT. This translates into CASSHTVLNTEAFF.

The V and J genes are TRBV12-3 or TRBV12-4 and TRBJ2-1, with TRBD1 as a possible D gene (5 bases). CDR3 length: 13 amino acids. Trimming took 6 bases from V and 6 from J, leaving 12 bases between them. In DNA, the CDR3 is TGTGCCAGCAGCCCAGGACAACCCAATGAGCAGTTCTTC. It is translated as CASSPGQPNEQFF.

This chain connects TRBV12-2 to TRBJ1-6; no check of the table's D call, TRBD1, against the DNA was made. TRBV12-2 is recorded as a pseudogene. This CDR3 comprises 16 residues. CDR3 coding DNA: TGTGCAATTCTGGGACAGATCAACTCCTATAATTCACCCCTCCACTTT. Its translation is CAILGQINSYNSPLHF.

The J gene is TRBJ1-2, the V gene TRBV27; 7 nucleotides align to TRBD1. The CDR3 extends over 14 amino acids. Germline values: CDR1 MNHEY, CDR2 SMNVEV (reference sequence). Trimming cost V 5 bases and J 1 base; bases outside gene matches: 4. CDR3: CASSRAGGNYGYTF. The CDR3 DNA reads as TGTGCCAGCAGTAGGGCAGGGGGTAACTATGGCTACACCTTC.

The chain recombines TRBV6-5 with TRBJ1-1; TRBD1 is a possible D gene (6 bases). The V gene's germline CDR1 is MNHEY and CDR2 SVGAGI. The CDR3 contains 14 residues. V was pared by 0 bases and J by 4 bases, with 9 bases between. The CDR3 region has the DNA TGTGCCAGCAGTTACTCCGGCAGGGGCACTGAAGCTTTCTTT. Protein sequence: CASSYSGRGTEAFF.

The chain is built from TRBV5-4 and TRBJ1-3; no clear D gene. This CDR3 spans 17 amino acids. V lost 0 bases and J lost 2, with 15 bases in between. Germline loops: CDR1 SGHNT, CDR2 YYREEE (reference sequence). As DNA, the CDR3 is TGTGCCAGCAGCTTGGGGGCCACCCGGGGTACTGGAAACACCATATATTTT. The encoded protein is CASSLGATRGTGNTIYF.

The chain has TRBV5-1 and TRBJ2-1; TRBD2 aligns across 7 bases. V shed 0 bases, J shed 0 bases, and the junction held 6 bases outside the gene matches. Germline lookup yields CDR1 SGHRS and CDR2 YFSETQ. This CDR3 has 17 residues. CDR3 sequence: CASSLAQLANSYNEQFF. In DNA, the CDR3 is TGCGCCAGCAGCTTGGCACAACTAGCGAACTCCTACAATGAGCAGTTCTTC.

This rearrangement joins TRBV6-5 to TRBJ2-4, with D possibly TRBD1 on 5 matching bases. The CDR3 totals 13 residues. Trimming removed 6 bases from V and 8 bases from J, with 14 bases in between. The germline V gene has CDR1 MNHEY and CDR2 SVGAGI. CDR3 sequence (DNA): TGTGCCAGCAGACCAGGGTTCCCTTACATTCAGTACTTC. Translation: CASRPGFPYIQYF.

The V gene is TRBV28, the J gene TRBJ2-7; TRBD2 agrees at 8 bases. Germline V lookup: CDR1 MDHEN, CDR2 SYDVKM. V shed 6 bases, J shed 3 bases, and the junction held 10 bases outside the gene matches. The CDR3 has 15 amino acids. Here the CDR3 DNA reads TGTGCCAGCAGCTCGGGGGGGGTACAGGTCTACGAGCAGTACTTC. It yields the protein CASSSGGVQVYEQYF.

The rearrangement uses TRBV11-3 and TRBJ1-1; D gene unclear. Germline V gene lookup returns CDR1 SGHNT and CDR2 YENEEA. V was pared by 1 base and J by 5 bases, with 8 bases between. This CDR3 spans 13 amino acids. The CDR3 region is CASSLARETEAFF. The CDR3 DNA sequence: TGTGCCAGCAGCTTAGCGAGAGAGACTGAAGCTTTCTTT.

The chain is built from TRBV19 and TRBJ1-6; D call uncertain. The germline CDR1 and CDR2 sequences are LNHDA and SQIVND (reference sequence). The V and J ends lost 1 base and 10 bases respectively, with 14 bases between them. The CDR3 contains 15 residues. CDR3 DNA sequence: TGTGCCAGTAGTATAGTATCGCCGGGGAACTCACCCCTCCACTTT. Protein: CASSIVSPGNSPLHF.

In regard to this clone: One junction end does not reproduce the germline sequence, and a read error may be involved. V usage is TRBV7-7 and J usage is TRBJ1-3; 12 nucleotides line up with TRBD1. The CDR3 runs 15 residues. The V gene's germline CDR1 is SSHAT and CDR2 FNYEAQ (reference sequence). CDR3 coding DNA: TGTGCTAGCAGCTTGGGGACAGGGGGCGGAAACACCATATATTTT. It encodes CASSLGTGGGNTIYF. Based on the CDR3 plus reference TRBV7-7 and TRBJ1-3, the full variable domain is GAGVSQSPRYKVTKRGQDVTLRCDPISSHATLYWYQQALGQGPEFLTYFNYEAQPDKSGLPSDRFSAERPEGSISTLTIQRTEQRDSAMYRCASSLGTGGGNTIYFGEGSWLTVV.

The chain links TRBV9 to TRBJ2-1, with D possibly being TRBD1 (6 bases). This CDR3 spans 13 amino acids. CDR1 and CDR2 (germline): SGDLS, YYNGEE. Trimming took off 4 bases at V and 5 bases at J, with 10 bases between the two ends. The CDR3 DNA is TGTGCCAGCAGCCTCAGGACAGACAATGAGCAGTTCTTC. Translating gives CASSLRTDNEQFF.

Concerning this clone: In the same sample, other DNA sequences code for this CDR3. The chain uses TRBV27 and TRBJ1-1; D remains ambiguous. Germline CDR1 MNHEY, CDR2 SMNVEV (reference sequence). Deletions cut 0 bases from V and 2 bases from J, with 4 bases between. The CDR3 runs 13 residues. The CDR3 is CASSLSRNTEAFF. Here the CDR3 DNA reads TGTGCCAGCAGTTTATCCCGTAACACTGAAGCTTTCTTT.

This clone was detected once. The V and J genes are TRBV7-9 and TRBJ2-4; TRBD2 agrees at 14 bases. The CDR3 runs to 18 residues. The trim removed 5 bases at V and 2 bases at J, leaving 8 bases unmatched. Germline V gene data show CDR1 as SEHNR and CDR2 as FQNEAQ (reference sequence). CDR3 nucleotides: TGTGCCAGCAGCCTCGGGACTAGCGGGAGTGTGTCCAAAAACATTCAGTACTTC. This translates into CASSLGTSGSVSKNIQYF.

The chain uses TRBV6-5 and TRBJ2-7; D may be TRBD2 (5 bases). The V gene's germline CDR1 is MNHEY and CDR2 SVGAGI. The CDR3 is 14 residues long. V was shortened by 4 bases and J by 2 bases, with 12 bases between the two germline ends. DNA of the CDR3: TGTGCCAGCAGTTCGGCCGGGGTTACCTACGAGCAGTACTTC. This sequence encodes CASSSAGVTYEQYF.

The chain joins TRBV27 to TRBJ2-1; the match to TRBD2 covers 9 bases. The germline V gene has CDR1 MNHEY and CDR2 SMNVEV (reference sequence). V lost 5 bases, J lost 6 bases, and 8 bases stayed unmatched. The CDR3 has 15 amino acids. CDR3 sequence (DNA): TGTGCCAGCAGTCTTGCGGGACTAGCTTCCAATGAGCAGTTCTTC. As protein: CASSLAGLASNEQFF.

The chain carries TRBV6-6 and TRBJ1-1; perhaps TRBD1 as D (6 bases). The CDR3 has 13 residues. Trimming took 8 bases from V and 4 from J, leaving 14 bases between them. The germline V gene has CDR1 MNHNY and CDR2 SVGAGI (reference sequence). CDR3 protein: CASVKGGGTEAFF. CDR3 DNA: TGTGCCAGCGTGAAGGGGGGGGGCACTGAAGCTTTCTTT.

The chain uses TRBV6-5 and TRBJ2-2; no reliable D call. V gave up 6 bases and J gave up 4 bases, with 12 bases separating them. The length of the CDR3 is 14 residues. CDR1 MNHEY and CDR2 SVGAGI come from the germline V gene. As DNA, the CDR3 is TGTGCCAGCAGAGAGGCAGACCTCACCGGGGAGCTGTTTTTT. This sequence encodes CASREADLTGELFF.

The rearrangement uses TRBV2 and TRBJ1-5; no reliable D call. V was clipped by 8 bases and J by 0 bases, with 17 bases between them. The CDR3 loop spans 16 amino acids. Germline lookup yields CDR1 SNHLY and CDR2 FYNNEI. This CDR3 reads CASEGRAVYSNQPQHF. CDR3 coding DNA: TGTGCCAGCGAGGGCCGGGCCGTCTATAGCAATCAGCCCCAGCATTTT.

V is TRBV6-4 and J is TRBJ2-2; 8 nucleotides align to TRBD2. This CDR3 region has 19 residues. CDR1 is MRHNA and CDR2 is SNTAGT in the germline V gene. V was pared by 7 bases and J by 0 bases, with 16 bases of the junction left unmatched. CDR3 DNA sequence: TGTGCCAGCACCCCCGATCCTCTAGCGGGTCCGACGAACACCGGGGAGCTGTTTTTT. Translated, it gives CASTPDPLAGPTNTGELFF.

This chain joins TRBV28 and TRBJ1-1; 7 positions match TRBD1. The germline V gene has CDR1 MDHEN and CDR2 SYDVKM. The CDR3 covers 16 residues. The junction had 12 bases not matched to a gene; V was cut back by 8 bases and J by 0 bases. The CDR3 bases are TGTGCCAGCTCAGACCCCCGGGGACAGATGAACACTGAAGCTTTCTTT. The encoded protein is CASSDPRGQMNTEAFF.